What follows is one T cell receptor beta chain and its context. The data stem from a study of blood T cell repertoires in COVID-19. Data came from immunoSEQ multiplex PCR; TCRdb stores just in-frame clones and leaves some out. The profile shows some 450,000 clones, 70% to 90% of them singletons. The Seattle patients, enrolled during active infection, were followed longitudinally. The CDR3 contains 15 residues. V lost 5 bases to trimming and J lost 4 bases; unmatched junction nucleotides: 8. Germline V lookup: CDR1 SGHTA, CDR2 FQGNSA. Material for sequencing was peripheral blood. V gene TRBV7-2 combines with J gene TRBJ2-7, with 10 bases that match TRBD1. The TCR originated in a man younger than 35 with COVID-19, enrolled during active disease. CDR3 loop: CASSPQTGGGYEQYF. CDR3 DNA sequence: TGTGCCAGCAGCCCCCAGACAGGGGGCGGATACGAGCAGTACTTC. The variable domain in full, completed from reference TRBV7-2 and TRBJ2-7, reads GAGVSQSPSNKVTEKGKDVELRCDPISGHTALYWYRQSLGQGLEFLIYFQGNSAPDKSGLPSDRFSAERTGGSVSTLTIQRTQQEDSAVYLCASSPQTGGGYEQYFGPGTRLTVT.